This passage covers 20 T cell receptor beta chains from one sample sequenced in a study of T cells after posttransplantation cyclophosphamide. The data were produced by immunoSEQ multiplex PCR, yet TCRdb's version contains in-frame clones alone and is incomplete. The specimen has 900 to 1,500 clones, none found just once. Treatment was busulfan-fludarabine conditioning, a marrow graft, and cyclophosphamide on days +3 and +4. The sample was PBMCs, taken 84 days after allogeneic stem cell transplant with posttransplant cyclophosphamide. All receptors come from a young adult male patient who received an allogeneic stem cell transplant from a related donor, was CMV-positive, and had no GVHD. The graft donor may be the source of some T cells.

By share, this clone counts as medium-sized. V and J are TRBV5-4 and TRBJ1-3; D uncertain. The germline V gene has CDR1 SGHNT and CDR2 YYREEE (reference sequence). Deletions cut 3 bases from V and 3 bases from J, with 13 bases between. This CDR3 spans 15 amino acids. The CDR3 loop is CASSSTQAFGNTIYF. The CDR3 DNA reads as TGTGCCAGCAGCTCCACGCAGGCCTTTGGAAACACCATATATTTT.

This clone is medium-sized by share. The rearrangement links TRBV7-2 to TRBJ2-7; TRBD2 is a possible D gene (5 bases). Germline CDR1 reads SGHTA; CDR2 reads FQGNSA. Trimming stripped 6 bases from V and 0 bases from J, with 9 bases between. The CDR3 sequence is 13 residues long. For the CDR3, the DNA is TGTGCCAGCAGGGGCGGGTCCTCCTACGAGCAGTACTTC. It translates to CASRGGSSYEQYF.

By its share, this clone is medium-sized (0.01 to 0.1%). V usage is TRBV11-3 and J usage is TRBJ2-7; perhaps TRBD1 as D (5 bases). Germline V gene sequence: CDR1 SGHNT, CDR2 YENEEA. This CDR3 is built from 13 residues. Trimming removed 0 bases at V and 6 bases at J, with 9 bases between. The CDR3 protein is CASSLEDRTEQYF. The CDR3 DNA reads as TGTGCCAGCAGCTTAGAAGACAGAACCGAGCAGTACTTC.

This clone is large in the sample. V gene TRBV27 combines with J gene TRBJ2-1; the match to TRBD1 covers 7 bases. Germline V gene sequence: CDR1 MNHEY, CDR2 SMNVEV (reference sequence). Trimming took 4 bases from V and 7 from J; bases not matched to a gene: 4. The CDR3 loop spans 13 amino acids. CDR3 DNA sequence: TGTGCCAGCAGTTGGGGGACAGAAAATGAGCAGTTCTTC. Its translation: CASSWGTENEQFF.

This clone was seen a handful of times. The chain has TRBV20-1 and TRBJ2-3; tentative D call: TRBD1 (6 bases). Germline loops: CDR1 DFQATT, CDR2 SNEGSKA (reference sequence). There are 10 residues in the CDR3. V dropped 4 bases and J dropped 8 bases, with 7 bases sitting between them. CDR3 sequence: CSAKQGTQYF. The CDR3 DNA sequence: TGCAGTGCTAAACAGGGTACGCAGTATTTT.

This clone is termed medium-sized (0.01 to 0.1%). The rearrangement uses TRBV7-2 and TRBJ2-1, with TRBD2 identical over 9 bases. The CDR3 runs 17 residues. After removal of 1 base from V and 0 bases from J, the junction contained 4 bases not matched to a gene. From germline, CDR1 is SGHTA and CDR2 FQGNSA. CDR3 in amino acids: CASSLGLAVPSYNEQFF. In nucleotides, the CDR3 is TGTGCCAGCAGCTTAGGACTAGCGGTGCCCTCCTACAATGAGCAGTTCTTC.

This clone is judged medium-sized. The chain has TRBV11-2 and TRBJ2-7; TRBD1 matches 11 bases. The CDR3 totals 14 residues. Germline lookup yields CDR1 SGHAT and CDR2 FQNNGV. V was clipped by 8 bases and J by 6 bases; unmatched bases: 9. The CDR3 region is CASGIGTGGFEQYF. Written as DNA, the CDR3 is TGTGCCAGCGGTATAGGGACAGGGGGTTTCGAGCAGTACTTC.

By proportion, this clone is medium-sized. The chain couples TRBV13 to TRBJ2-1; TRBD2 is a possible D gene (5 bases). The CDR3 extends over 15 amino acids. Germline-derived CDR1 and CDR2 are PRHDT and FYEKMQ (reference sequence). V was shortened by 0 bases and J by 8 bases, with 14 bases between the two germline ends. CDR3 DNA: TGTGCCAGCAGCTTAGGGGCCGCGAGGGTTCATGAGCAGTTCTTC. Protein: CASSLGAARVHEQFF.

The J gene is TRBJ2-2, the V gene TRBV7-3; D perhaps matches TRBD1 (5 bases). Germline CDR1 SGHTA, CDR2 FQGTGA. This CDR3 comprises 15 residues. The germline V and J ends were trimmed by 0 bases and 7 bases, with 12 bases remaining between them. CDR3 sequence reads: CASSLTPSGRGELFF. In nucleotides, the CDR3 is TGTGCCAGCAGCTTAACTCCCTCAGGGCGCGGGGAGCTGTTTTTT.

This clone ranks as medium-sized. The DNA for the CDR3 is TGCGCCAGCAGCTTGGCCGAGCGGGAGTACCACGAGCAGTACTTC. Residues: CASSLAEREYHEQYF. The gene calls are TRBV5-1 and TRBJ2-7; TRBD2 matches 8 bases. The CDR3 length is 15 residues. Germline V CDR1 and CDR2: SGHRS, YFSETQ. V lost 0 bases, J lost 5 bases, and 7 bases stayed unmatched. Combining the CDR3 with reference TRBV5-1 and TRBJ2-7 gives the whole variable domain KAGVTQTPRYLIKTRGQQVTLSCSPISGHRSVSWYQQTPGQGLQFLFEYFSETQRNKGNFPGRFSGRQFSNSRSEMNVSTLELGDSALYLCASSLAEREYHEQYFGPGTRLTVT.

This clone qualifies as medium-sized. The chain joins TRBV19 to TRBJ2-3; 10 nucleotides line up with TRBD2. V lost 8 bases, J lost 2 bases, and 1 base stayed unmatched. From germline, CDR1 is LNHDA and CDR2 SQIVND (reference sequence). The CDR3 extends over 13 amino acids. The CDR3 bases are TGTGCCAGTGGACTAGCGGTCACAGATACGCAGTATTTT. Its protein product is CASGLAVTDTQYF.

This clone was counted a few times. The chain combines TRBV5-1 with TRBJ2-5; 12 bases line up with TRBD1. TRBJ2-7 matches the DNA end more closely, so the J call is doubtful. This CDR3 has 16 amino acids. Germline-derived CDR1 and CDR2 are SGHRS and YFSETQ. Here the CDR3 DNA reads TGCGCCAGCAGCATGACCGGGACAGGGGGCTGGTACGAGCAGTACTTC. Its translation: CASSMTGTGGWYEQYF.

In its sample, this clone ranks as medium-sized. This chain uses TRBV19 with TRBJ2-1; possibly TRBD2 for D (6 bases). CDR3 length: 15 residues. Trimming removed 5 bases from V and 3 bases from J, with 14 bases in between. Looked up from germline, CDR1 is LNHDA and CDR2 is SQIVND (reference sequence). The CDR3, as DNA: TGTGCCAGTAGTCCCCGTTCGCGGGGCTACAATGAGCAGTTCTTC. Residues: CASSPRSRGYNEQFF.

This clone is categorized as medium-sized. The V and J genes are TRBV11-3 and TRBJ2-3; D is uncertain. Trimming took off 1 base at V and 6 bases at J, with 8 bases between the two ends. The CDR3 is 13 amino acids. CDR1 and CDR2 from the germline V gene are SGHNT and YENEEA. Here the CDR3 reads CASSLGAWDTQYF. CDR3 nucleotides: TGTGCCAGCAGCTTAGGGGCGTGGGATACGCAGTATTTT.

This clone has a count of ten or more. The chain couples TRBV30 to TRBJ2-7, with D possibly TRBD2 on 6 matching bases. The CDR3 loop spans 13 amino acids. Between the trimmed V and J ends, which lost 0 bases and 6 bases, there was a span of 12 bases. Germline loops: CDR1 GTSNPN, CDR2 SVGIG (reference sequence). The CDR3 DNA follows: TGTGCCTGGAGTGTAGGGGAGGCGTTCGAGCAGTACTTC. It codes for CAWSVGEAFEQYF. Variable domain in full (rest from reference TRBV30 and TRBJ2-7): SQTIHQWPATLVQPVGSPLSLECTVEGTSNPNLYWYRQAAGRGLQLLFYSVGIGQISSEVPQNLSASRPQDRQFILSSKKLLLSDSGFYLCAWSVGEAFEQYFGPGTRLTVT.

This clone is deemed medium-sized. DNA for the CDR3: TGTGCCAGCAGCCCTGGGGTGGGGTTGCGGGCCACCTACGAGCAGTACTTC. Translated: CASSPGVGLRATYEQYF. This rearrangement joins TRBV7-6 to TRBJ2-7; a weak D match, TRBD2 (5 bases). V lost 5 bases to trimming and J lost 2 bases, with 22 bases between them. Germline CDR1 reads SGHVS; CDR2 reads FNYEAQ. This CDR3 spans 17 amino acids.

Within the sample, this clone is medium-sized (0.01 to 0.1%). J is TRBJ1-1 and V is TRBV2; D might be TRBD1 (5 bases). The V and J ends lost 7 bases and 0 bases respectively, with 9 bases between them. The CDR3 runs to 13 residues. From germline, CDR1 is SNHLY and CDR2 FYNNEI. The CDR3 bases are TGTGCCAGCACCTCAGGGATGAACACTGAAGCTTTCTTT. Encoded protein: CASTSGMNTEAFF.

By its share, this clone is medium-sized. The gene calls are TRBV5-8 and TRBJ2-7, with 8 bases lining up with TRBD2. The CDR3 is made up of 16 amino acids. V lost 1 base and J lost 6; bases outside the gene matches: 12. CDR1 is SGHTS and CDR2 is YDEGEE in the germline V gene. For the CDR3, the DNA is TGTGCCAGCAGCTTGTATCAGGGGACTAGAAGGCGCGAGCAGTACTTC. Translation: CASSLYQGTRRREQYF.

By its share, this clone is medium-sized (0.01 to 0.1%). This chain connects TRBV12-3 or TRBV12-4 to TRBJ1-1; the match to TRBD1 covers 11 bases. The J segment lost 5 bases and the V segment lost 6 bases, leaving 8 bases of the junction unmatched. There are 15 residues in the CDR3. CDR3 region: CASRRGQGAGTEAFF. CDR3 in DNA: TGTGCCAGCAGGCGAGGACAGGGGGCGGGTACTGAAGCTTTCTTT.

This clone is medium-sized (0.01 to 0.1%) within its sample. The chain links TRBV5-1 to TRBJ2-2; TRBD2 matches at 14 bases. The J segment lost 7 bases and the V segment lost 4 bases, leaving 3 bases of the junction unmatched. The CDR3 runs 15 residues. Germline V gene lookup returns CDR1 SGHRS and CDR2 YFSETQ. This chain's CDR3 is CASSQGTSGGGELFF. For the CDR3, the DNA is TGCGCCAGCAGCCAAGGGACTAGCGGGGGCGGGGAGCTGTTTTTT.